This T cell receptor (beta chain) was recorded in a study of CD8+ T cells in alopecia areata. Regarding the study as a whole: Scalp data also include sequences from resident alphabeta T cells of normal skin.

The treatment: oral pan-JAK inhibitor, 5-10 mg twice daily. The V gene's germline CDR1 is SGHRS and CDR2 YFSETQ. This CDR3 has 15 residues. Trimming removed 0 bases at V and 8 bases at J, with 15 bases between. cDNA reverse transcribed from extracted RNA served as the sequencing template. The protocol was immunoSEQ multiplex PCR, while the TCRdb copy is restricted to in-frame clones and leaves out a portion. The repertoire holds fewer than 110,000 clones, with approximately 84% as singletons. For this clone: The antigen is not known.

This TCR was recovered from a human donor with alopecia areata. Material: CD8+ T cells sorted from blood, obtained between weeks 30 and 35, from a patient treated with tofacitinib. The chain couples TRBV5-1 to TRBJ2-1, with D tentatively TRBD1 or TRBD2 (6 bases each). The CDR3 DNA follows: TGCGCCAGCAGCTTGGTACAGGGCGGGATGGATGAGCAGTTCTTC. Translating it yields CASSLVQGGMDEQFF. The entire variable domain, with the rest obtained from reference TRBV5-1 and TRBJ2-1, is as follows: KAGVTQTPRYLIKTRGQQVTLSCSPISGHRSVSWYQQTPGQGLQFLFEYFSETQRNKGNFPGRFSGRQFSNSRSEMNVSTLELGDSALYLCASSLVQGGMDEQFFGPGTRLTVL.